A single T cell receptor beta chain is shown here with its context. The antigen remains undetermined. With autoimmune disease history or systemic immunosuppression, patients were excluded. This entry belongs to a study of OX40 agonist ivuxolimab in advanced cancers. About the research overall: Patients took ivuxolimab, an agonistic anti-OX40 (CD134) antibody. Among those enrolled, mean age was about 63 years (range roughly 23 to 79) and 75% to 85% were male.

TCRdb's copy holds only in-frame clones and misses some; the assay was immunoSEQ multiplex PCR. The sample lists around 94,000 clones, 80% to 95% seen once, with 3% to 3.5% in the top ten. The ends were cut back, 0 bases at V and 4 bases at J, with 10 bases in the middle. Per germline, CDR1 MNHEY and CDR2 SMNVEV (reference sequence). CDR3 length: 15 amino acids. Study results and caveats: On average, CD8+ T cells had more expanded clones than CD4+.

The rearrangement uses TRBV27 and TRBJ1-5; unclear D gene. This sample comprised CD4+ or CD8+ T cells sorted from blood, obtained in a trial of the OX40 agonist ivuxolimab. The sequence derives from an adult with an advanced solid tumor such as melanoma, head and neck, liver or kidney cancer. For the CDR3, the DNA is TGTGCCAGCAGTTTATCGGTAACAGTTAATCAGCCCCAGCATTTT. Translation gives CASSLSVTVNQPQHF.